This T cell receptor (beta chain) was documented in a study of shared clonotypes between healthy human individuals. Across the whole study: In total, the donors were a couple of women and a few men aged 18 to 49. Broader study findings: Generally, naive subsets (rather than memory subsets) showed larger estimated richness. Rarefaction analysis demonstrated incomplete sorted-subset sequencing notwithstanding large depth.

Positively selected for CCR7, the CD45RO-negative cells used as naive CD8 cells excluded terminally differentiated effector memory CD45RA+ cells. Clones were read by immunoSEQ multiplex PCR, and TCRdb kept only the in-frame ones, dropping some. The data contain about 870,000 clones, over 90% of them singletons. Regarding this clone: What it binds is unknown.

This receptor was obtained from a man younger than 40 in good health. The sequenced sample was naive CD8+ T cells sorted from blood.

DNA of the CDR3: TGTGCCAGCTCACCACCGGAGACAGGAATATACGAGCAGTACTTC. Translating gives CASSPPETGIYEQYF. The gene calls are TRBV18 and TRBJ2-7; weak D call: TRBD1 (6 bases). CDR1 and CDR2 (germline): KGHSH, LQKENI. The ends were cut back, 0 bases at V and 4 bases at J, with 13 bases in the middle. CDR3 size: 15 residues. The variable domain in full, completed from reference TRBV18 and TRBJ2-7, reads NAGVMQNPRHLVRRRGQEARLRCSPMKGHSHVYWYRQLPEEGLKFMVYLQKENIIDESGMPKERFSAEFPKEGPSILRIQQVVRGDSAAYFCASSPPETGIYEQYFGPGTRLTVT.